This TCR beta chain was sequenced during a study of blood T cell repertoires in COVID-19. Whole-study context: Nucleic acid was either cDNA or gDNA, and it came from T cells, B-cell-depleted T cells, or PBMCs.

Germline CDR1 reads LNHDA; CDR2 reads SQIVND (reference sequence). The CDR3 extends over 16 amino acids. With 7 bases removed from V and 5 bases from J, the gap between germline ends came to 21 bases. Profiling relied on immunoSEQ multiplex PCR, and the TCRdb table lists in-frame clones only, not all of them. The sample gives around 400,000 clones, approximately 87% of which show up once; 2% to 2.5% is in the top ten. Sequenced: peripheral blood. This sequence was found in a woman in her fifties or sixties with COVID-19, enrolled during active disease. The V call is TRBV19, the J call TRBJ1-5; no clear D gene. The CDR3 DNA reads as TGTGCCAGTAACCCGCACCGACCCGGGTGGGATCAGCCCCAGCATTTT. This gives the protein CASNPHRPGWDQPQHF.